This TCR beta chain appears in the sequencing data of a study of beta chain features in type 1 diabetes (dated by TCRdb to the late 2010s). A note on the overall study: No differences in mean age, gender distribution, total cell number or subset yield were found between patients and healthy donors. A total of approximately 99,000,000 sorted cells were examined across all samples, and RNA yield correlated strongly with the number of cells per subset. In the study, recently diagnosed type 1 diabetes patients and matched healthy donors were compared on the TCRB repertoires of their sorted circulating CD4+ T cell subsets. Regulatory and stem cell-like memory subsets were obtained from only 8 patients and about eight healthy donors, while naive and central memory subsets were obtained from all 28 donors.

Each donor gave one peripheral blood draw, averaging about 100 mL, which was collected into heparinised tubes. Naive, central memory, regulatory and stem cell-like memory CD4+ T cells were sorted on a BD FACSAria II using a panel including CD45RO, CCR7, CD25, CD127, CD95 and CD27. A purity above 95% was achieved for all sorted populations. PBMCs were separated immediately by Lymphoprep density gradient centrifugation and were stained directly, without being cultured. So that batch effects would be minimized, each experiment stained and sorted samples in pairs, pairing one healthy donor with one patient. According to the germline V gene, CDR1 reads SGHRS and CDR2 reads YFSETQ. V is trimmed back by 2 bases and J by 7 bases, and the junction contains 12 bases that no gene match accounts for. Its CDR3 holds 17 amino acids, cysteine through phenylalanine. CDR3 DNA only is kept here, 51 bases in frame from base 1.

The entire amount of isolated RNA was reverse transcribed using the High Capacity cDNA Reverse Transcription Kit, so the sequenced TCRB transcripts were expressed ones. Naive, central memory and regulatory T cell samples underwent deep immunoSEQ sequencing, averaging approximately 3.5 million total reads per sample. After sorted cells were lysed in RLT buffer, RNA was extracted with DNase-treated RNeasy Micro or Mini kits, with the choice depending on cell number. To prevent cross-contamination, every cell subset was processed on its own, while patient and healthy donor samples were processed together. The immunoSEQ multiplex PCR was used to amplify TCRB sequences from cDNA, yielding 87-bp fragments that span the CDR3 region. Sequencing of the amplicons was performed on the Illumina HiSeq platform. As for how the authors treated the data: PCR bias was corrected computationally using synthetic template baselines, and reads within Hamming distance 2 were collapsed, with unmergeable singletons discarded. By aligning reads against IMGT, V, D and J genes, CDR3 length, and insertions or deletions at six rearrangement sites were assigned. Within each subset, clonotype counts were normalized to sorted cell number, after which true diversity and Gini coefficients were computed with the tcR R package. The overlap coefficient, calculated on TCRB nucleotide sequences, was used to quantify repertoire sharing. TCRdb mirrors the immuneACCESS table, restricted to in-frame sequences. Some clones are absent from its copies; in checked studies, under half trace to an unresolved V gene, and the reason for the others is unknown. That table gives V, J and clone size, and the DNA gave D and trimming. In this sample the table shows some 70,000 clones, around 49% of which occur a single time. In total, the top ten clones hold roughly 0.7% of the sample.

The investigation overall reported the following: Only small numbers of individuals were included in the HLA sub-analyses, which left unresolved whether HLA type had any influence on TCRB rearrangement. In all four CD4+ subsets, TCRB CDR3 length was moderately but significantly shorter in type 1 diabetes patients. Patients with type 1 diabetes made fewer insertions and deleted more nucleotides at VDJ recombination sites, implying thymic rearrangement abnormalities. Naive, central memory and regulatory TCRB repertoires appeared more similar among patients than among healthy donors. PCR may preferentially amplify shorter templates, but because patient and control samples were amplified and corrected together, any resulting skew would affect both groups equally. Because cDNA was sequenced instead of genomic DNA, highly expressing activated cells could be over-represented, though the groups showed no difference in activation or CD3 levels.

This clone was seen more than once but under ten times. Which antigen it targets is not known. Base-call qualities are not available, and no considerably larger clone is one nucleotide away. The V and J genes are TRBV5-1 and TRBJ2-1; 10 bases in between match TRBD2. Sequencing was carried out using central memory CD4+ T cells from blood. This clonotype originated in a man aged 25 to 45 with type 1 diabetes. The CDR3 loop reads CASSLYPLGLATNEQFF. The sequenced DNA: TGCGCCAGCAGCTTATACCCGTTGGGACTAGCGACGAATGAGCAGTTCTTC. With the portions outside the CDR3 filled from the reference TRBV5-1 and TRBJ2-1 genes, the complete variable region becomes KAGVTQTPRYLIKTRGQQVTLSCSPISGHRSVSWYQQTPGQGLQFLFEYFSETQRNKGNFPGRFSGRQFSNSRSEMNVSTLELGDSALYLCASSLYPLGLATNEQFFGPGTRLTVL.